This TCR beta chain stems from a study of blood T cell repertoires in COVID-19. Across the study: Specimens from acute and convalescent COVID-19 originated in the United States, Italy and Spain. From T cells, B-cell-depleted T cells, or PBMCs came the material, which was cDNA or gDNA.

There are 11 residues in the CDR3. Per the germline V gene, CDR1 is MDHEN and CDR2 is SYDVKM. Trimming took 3 bases from V and 4 from J, leaving 3 bases between them. In the study's own analysis: Quantification of nucleated cells was approximated via reference gene primer amplification. TCRdb's copy holds only in-frame clones and misses some; the assay was immunoSEQ multiplex PCR. V and J calls and clone size are those listed in that table; D and trimming were worked out from the DNA. The sample consists of about 79,000 clones, 80% to 90% of them appearing once. The chain has TRBV28 and TRBJ1-1; the D is unclear. This receptor was taken from a man aged 65-85 years with active or convalescent COVID-19. The specimen sequenced was peripheral blood. In DNA form, the CDR3 reads TGTGCCAGCAGTTTGCGCACTGAAGCTTTCTTT. It yields the protein CASSLRTEAFF. Looking up the rest from reference TRBV28 and TRBJ1-1 gives the full variable domain: DVKVTQSSRYLVKRTGEKVFLECVQDMDHENMFWYRQDPGLGLRLIYFSYDVKMKEKGDIPEGYSVSREKKERFSLILESASTNQTSMYLCASSLRTEAFFGQGTRLTVV.